This T cell receptor beta chain came from a study of beta chain features in type 1 diabetes. Overall study: Cells sorted and examined across all samples totaled 90 million to 120 million.

The authors reverse transcribed all of the isolated RNA, so sequencing captured expressed TCRB transcripts. The assay was immunoSEQ multiplex PCR, and TCRdb's table has in-frame clones only and misses some. Found here are 200,000 to 300,000 clones, 11% of them singletons; the top ten hold approximately 0.015%. Study-wide findings and caveats: Within each of all four CD4+ subsets, Type 1 diabetes patients had TCRB CDR3s that were moderately but significantly shorter. Lower insertion and higher deletion counts appeared at VDJ junctions in type 1 diabetes patients. HLA effects on TCRB rearrangement stayed unresolved here.

As regards this clone: What it recognizes is unknown.

Losses at the gene ends were 3 bases for V and 7 bases for J; bases not matched to a gene: 4. The V gene's germline CDR1 is SGDLS and CDR2 YYNGEE. This CDR3 has 14 residues. Via the markers CD45RO/CCR7/CD25/CD127/CD95/CD27, stem cell-like memory, regulatory, central memory and naive CD4+ cells were sorted. Material for sequencing was naive CD4+ T cells from blood. This TCR was recovered from a man younger than 40 with type 1 diabetes. The rearrangement links TRBV9 to TRBJ1-6, with TRBD1 matching 7 bases. The CDR3 region is CASSGQGRNSPLHF. As DNA, the CDR3 is TGTGCCAGCAGCGGACAGGGTAGGAATTCACCCCTCCACTTT.